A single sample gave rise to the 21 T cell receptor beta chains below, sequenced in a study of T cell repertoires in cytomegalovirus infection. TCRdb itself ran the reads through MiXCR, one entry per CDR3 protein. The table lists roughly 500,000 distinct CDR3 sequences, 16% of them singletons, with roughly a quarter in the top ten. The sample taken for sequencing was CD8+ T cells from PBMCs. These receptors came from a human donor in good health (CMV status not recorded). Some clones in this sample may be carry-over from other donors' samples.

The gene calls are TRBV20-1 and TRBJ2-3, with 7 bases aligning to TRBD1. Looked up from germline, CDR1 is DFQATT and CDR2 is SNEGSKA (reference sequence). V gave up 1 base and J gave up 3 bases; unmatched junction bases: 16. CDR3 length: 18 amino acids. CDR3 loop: CSARVIGSGQIYTDTQYF. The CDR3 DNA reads TGCAGTGCTAGAGTAATAGGCTCGGGACAGATTTATACAGATACGCAGTATTTT.

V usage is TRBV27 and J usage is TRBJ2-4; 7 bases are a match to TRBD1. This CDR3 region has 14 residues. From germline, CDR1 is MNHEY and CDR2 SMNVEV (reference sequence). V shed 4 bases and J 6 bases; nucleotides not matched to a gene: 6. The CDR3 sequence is CASSSWDRRNIQYF. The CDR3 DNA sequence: TGTGCCAGCAGTTCATGGGACAGAAGAAACATTCAGTACTTC.

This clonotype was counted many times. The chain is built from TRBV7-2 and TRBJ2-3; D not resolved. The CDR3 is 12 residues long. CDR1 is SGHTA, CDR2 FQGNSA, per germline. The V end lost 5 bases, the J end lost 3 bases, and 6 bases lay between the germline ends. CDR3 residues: CASSVRTDTQYF. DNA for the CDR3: TGTGCCAGCAGCGTGAGGACAGATACGCAGTATTTT.

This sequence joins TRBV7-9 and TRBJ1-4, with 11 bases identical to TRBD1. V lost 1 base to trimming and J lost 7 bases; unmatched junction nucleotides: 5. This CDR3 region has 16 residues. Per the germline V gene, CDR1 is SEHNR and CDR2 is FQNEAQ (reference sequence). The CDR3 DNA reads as TGTGCCAGCAGCTTAGGGACAGGGGGCCTTAGTGAAAAACTGTTTTTT. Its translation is CASSLGTGGLSEKLFF.

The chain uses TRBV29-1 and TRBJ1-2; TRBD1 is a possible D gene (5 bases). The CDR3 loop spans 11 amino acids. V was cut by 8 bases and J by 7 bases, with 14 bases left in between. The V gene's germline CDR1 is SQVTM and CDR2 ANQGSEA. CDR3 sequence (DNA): TGCAGCCAACTAGGGGAACTTGGCTACACCTTC. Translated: CSQLGELGYTF.

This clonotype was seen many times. The CDR3 DNA follows: TGTGCCAGCAGTTTATGGGGGGACAGGGCGAATCAGCCCCAGCATTTT. This codes for CASSLWGDRANQPQHF. V gene TRBV27 combines with J gene TRBJ1-5; 9 bases are a match to TRBD1. This CDR3 is 16 amino acids long. V lost 1 base, J lost 4 bases, and 5 bases stayed unmatched. Looked up from germline, CDR1 is MNHEY and CDR2 is SMNVEV (reference sequence).

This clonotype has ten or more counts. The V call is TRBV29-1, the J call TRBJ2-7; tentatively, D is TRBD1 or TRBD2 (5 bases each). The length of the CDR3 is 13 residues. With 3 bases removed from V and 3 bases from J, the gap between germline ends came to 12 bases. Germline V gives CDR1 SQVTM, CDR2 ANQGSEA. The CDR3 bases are TGCAGCGTTGAGTGGGACGGAGGCTACGAGCAGTACTTC. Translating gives CSVEWDGGYEQYF.

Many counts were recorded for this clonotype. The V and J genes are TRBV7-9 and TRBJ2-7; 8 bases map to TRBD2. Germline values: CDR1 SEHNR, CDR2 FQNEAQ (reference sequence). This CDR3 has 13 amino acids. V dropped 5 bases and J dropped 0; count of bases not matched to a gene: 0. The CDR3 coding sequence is TGTGCCAGCAGCCGGGAGGGCTCCTACGAGCAGTACTTC. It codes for CASSREGSYEQYF.

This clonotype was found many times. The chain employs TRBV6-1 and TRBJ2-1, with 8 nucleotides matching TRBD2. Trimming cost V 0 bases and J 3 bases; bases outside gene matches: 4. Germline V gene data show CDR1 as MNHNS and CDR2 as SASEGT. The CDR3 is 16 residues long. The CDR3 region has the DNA TGTGCCAGCAGTGAAGCGCCAAGCGGGAGCTACAATGAGCAGTTCTTC. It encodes CASSEAPSGSYNEQFF.

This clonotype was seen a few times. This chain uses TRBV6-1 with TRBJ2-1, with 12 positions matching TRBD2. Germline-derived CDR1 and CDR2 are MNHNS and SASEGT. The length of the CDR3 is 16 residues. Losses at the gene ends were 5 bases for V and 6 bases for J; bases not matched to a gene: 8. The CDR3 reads CASSSPSGRAFNEQFF. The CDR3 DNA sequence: TGTGCCAGCAGTAGCCCTAGCGGGAGGGCCTTCAATGAGCAGTTCTTC.

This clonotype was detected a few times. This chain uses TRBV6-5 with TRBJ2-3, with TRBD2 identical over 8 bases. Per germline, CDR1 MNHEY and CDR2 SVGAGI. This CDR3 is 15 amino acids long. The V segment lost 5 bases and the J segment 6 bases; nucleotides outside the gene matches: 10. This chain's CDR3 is CASSRSGTYRDTQYF. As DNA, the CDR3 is TGTGCCAGCAGTCGTAGCGGGACCTATCGGGATACGCAGTATTTT.

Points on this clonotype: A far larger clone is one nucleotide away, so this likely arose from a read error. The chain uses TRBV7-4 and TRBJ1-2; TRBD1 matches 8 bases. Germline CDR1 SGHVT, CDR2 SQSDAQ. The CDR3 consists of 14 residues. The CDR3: CDSSLGQGLYGYTF. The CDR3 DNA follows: TGTGACAGCAGCCTCGGACAGGGACTATATGGCTACACCTTC.

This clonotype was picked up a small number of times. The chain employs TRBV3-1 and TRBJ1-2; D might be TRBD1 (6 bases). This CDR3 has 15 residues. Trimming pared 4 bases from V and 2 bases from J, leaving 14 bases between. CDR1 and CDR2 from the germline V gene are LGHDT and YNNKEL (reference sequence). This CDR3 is CASSRSPGGNYGYTF. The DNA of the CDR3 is TGTGCCAGCAGCCGCTCTCCGGGGGGCAACTATGGCTACACCTTC.

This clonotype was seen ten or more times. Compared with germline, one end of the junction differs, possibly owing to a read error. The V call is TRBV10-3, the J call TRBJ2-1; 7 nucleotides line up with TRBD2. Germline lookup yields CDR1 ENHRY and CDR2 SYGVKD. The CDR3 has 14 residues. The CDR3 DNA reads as TGTGCCATCAGTGAGCGGGAGGCCTACGATGAGCAGTTCTTC. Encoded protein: CAISEREAYDEQFF.

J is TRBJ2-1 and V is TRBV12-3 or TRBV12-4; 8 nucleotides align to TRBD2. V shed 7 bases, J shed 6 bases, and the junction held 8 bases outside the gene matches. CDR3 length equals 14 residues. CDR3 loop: CASTEIAGLNEQFF. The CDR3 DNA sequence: TGTGCCAGCACAGAGATAGCGGGGCTCAATGAGCAGTTCTTC.

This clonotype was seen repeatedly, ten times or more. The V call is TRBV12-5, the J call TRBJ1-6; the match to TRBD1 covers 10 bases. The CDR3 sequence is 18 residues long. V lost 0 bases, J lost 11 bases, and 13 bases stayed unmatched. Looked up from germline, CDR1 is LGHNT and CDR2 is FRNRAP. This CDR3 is CASGLVVVLGQGKPPLHF. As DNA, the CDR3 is TGTGCTAGTGGTTTGGTAGTGGTATTGGGACAGGGGAAACCACCCCTCCACTTT.

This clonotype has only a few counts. CDR3 in DNA: TGTGCCAGCAGTTTAATGACTGAGCATCAATCCTACGAGCAGTACTTC. Translating gives CASSLMTEHQSYEQYF. The genes are TRBV28 and TRBJ2-7; D is uncertain. Germline V gene sequence: CDR1 MDHEN, CDR2 SYDVKM. Trimming removed 2 bases at V and 1 base at J, with 15 bases between. The CDR3 covers 16 residues.

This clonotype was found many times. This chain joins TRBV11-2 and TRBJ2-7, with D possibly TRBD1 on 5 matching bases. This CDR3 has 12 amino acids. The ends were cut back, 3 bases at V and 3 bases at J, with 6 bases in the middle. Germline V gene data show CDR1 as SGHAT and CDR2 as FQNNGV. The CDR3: CASSFQGYEQYF. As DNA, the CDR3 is TGTGCCAGCAGCTTCCAGGGCTACGAGCAGTACTTC.

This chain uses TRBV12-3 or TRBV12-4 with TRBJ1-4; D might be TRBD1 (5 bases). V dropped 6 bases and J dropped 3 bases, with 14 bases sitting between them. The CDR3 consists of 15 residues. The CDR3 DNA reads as TGTGCCAGCAGCCCCCCGGGGGTAGCTAATGAAAAACTGTTTTTT. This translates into CASSPPGVANEKLFF.

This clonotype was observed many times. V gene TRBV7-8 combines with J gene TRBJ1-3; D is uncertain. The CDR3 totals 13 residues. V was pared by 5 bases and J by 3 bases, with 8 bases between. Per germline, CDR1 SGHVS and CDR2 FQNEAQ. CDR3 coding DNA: TGTGCCAGCAGCCCTACGGATGGAAACACCATATATTTT. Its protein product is CASSPTDGNTIYF. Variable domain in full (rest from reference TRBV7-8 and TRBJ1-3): GAGVSQSPRYKVAKRGQDVALRCDPISGHVSLFWYQQALGQGPEFLTYFQNEAQLDKSGLPSDRFFAERPEGSVSTLKIQRTQQEDSAVYLCASSPTDGNTIYFGEGSWLTVV.

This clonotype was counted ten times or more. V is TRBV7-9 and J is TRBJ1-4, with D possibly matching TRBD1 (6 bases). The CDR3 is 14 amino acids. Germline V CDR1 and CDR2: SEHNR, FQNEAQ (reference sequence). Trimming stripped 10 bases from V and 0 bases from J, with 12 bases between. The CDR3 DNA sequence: TGTGCCATCAAGGGGGATGCAACTAATGAAAAACTGTTTTTT. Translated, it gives CAIKGDATNEKLFF. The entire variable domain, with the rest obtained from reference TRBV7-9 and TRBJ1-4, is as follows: DTGVSQNPRHKITKRGQNVTFRCDPISEHNRLYWYRQTLGQGPEFLTYFQNEAQLEKSRLLSDRFSAERPKGSFSTLEIQRTEQGDSAMYLCAIKGDATNEKLFFGSGTQLSVL.